This section outlines one T cell receptor (beta chain) sequence together with its context. The CDR3 loop spans 14 amino acids. Trimming left V 0 bases short and J 5 bases short, with 11 bases between. CDR1 and CDR2 from the germline V gene are SGHNT and YENEEA. Every donor had one or more pre-ART and two or more post-ART PBMC samples. The sample originates from a study of long-term antiretroviral therapy in people with HIV. Study details: There is a gap of about a decade between the earliest samples and the later 2015 immediate-ART recommendation.

Running of the v3.0 immunoSEQ assay took place at survey level. Profiled with immunoSEQ multiplex PCR; TCRdb holds only in-frame clones, not every one. This table has about 30,000 clones, 80% appearing once. The receptor was derived from a man aged 35-49 years with HIV. Sequences were derived from unsorted PBMCs, sampled 0.3 years after starting antiretroviral therapy. The V gene is TRBV11-3, the J gene TRBJ2-7; possibly TRBD1 for D (5 bases). In DNA, the CDR3 is TGTGCCAGCAGCTTAGAGGCAGGGTCCCACGAGCAGTACTTC. It is translated as CASSLEAGSHEQYF.